The 9 T cell receptor beta chains below all came from one sample that was sequenced in a study of regulatory T cells in long-lasting Graves disease. Stated time point: persistent/refractory GD, antithyroid drugs over 5 years with positive TRAb. Construction of the TCR library relied on RNA isolated from PBMCs. According to the study, TCR beta libraries were built with iRepertoire HTBI primers and CDR3-region Arm-PCR. TCRdb reanalysed the multiplex PCR reads using MiXCR and keeps one entry per CDR3 protein. The sample lists 400,000 to 450,000 distinct CDR3 sequences, less than 25% occurring once. The sample here was peripheral blood mononuclear cells (PBMCs), taken when the disease was refractory, from a patient treated with antithyroid drugs. These receptors all stem from a female donor with Graves disease.

This clonotype came up many times. The chain has TRBV2 and TRBJ1-2; D gene ambiguous. Trimming took off 4 bases at V and 6 bases at J, with 9 bases between the two ends. This CDR3 contains 12 residues. Germline loops: CDR1 SNHLY, CDR2 FYNNEI. The CDR3 DNA reads TGTGCCAGCAGTGGGTCCGACAATGGCTACACCTTC. It translates to CASSGSDNGYTF.

This clonotype appeared a few times. This chain joins TRBV7-9 and TRBJ2-7, with TRBD1 matching over 7 bases. V was pared by 10 bases and J by 2 bases, with 8 bases of the junction left unmatched. There are 13 residues in the CDR3. Germline CDR1 and CDR2: SEHNR and FQNEAQ (reference sequence). The CDR3 nucleotides are TGTGCCACTGAAAGGGACAGACCCTACGAGCAGTACTTC. This encodes CATERDRPYEQYF.

This clonotype came up a few times. CDR3 nucleotide sequence: TGTGCCAGTGGGGGCCTGAACTATGGCTACACCTTC. Translation: CASGGLNYGYTF. The chain uses TRBV19 and TRBJ1-2; tentatively, D is TRBD1 (6 bases). Looked up from germline, CDR1 is LNHDA and CDR2 is SQIVND (reference sequence). The V end lost 8 bases, the J end lost 2 bases, and 9 bases lay between the germline ends. The CDR3 is 12 amino acids.

This clonotype was observed a handful of times. The V gene is TRBV9, the J gene TRBJ2-7; a weak D match, TRBD1 (5 bases). The V end lost 3 bases, the J end lost 7 bases, and 14 bases lay between the germline ends. Germline loops: CDR1 SGDLS, CDR2 YYNGEE. The CDR3 is 13 residues long. The CDR3 loop is CASSAVGAREQYF. Here the CDR3 DNA reads TGTGCCAGCAGCGCGGTTGGGGCCAGGGAGCAGTACTTC.

This rearrangement joins TRBV10-3 to TRBJ2-1, with 11 bases fitting TRBD2. This CDR3 has 15 residues. The V gene end was trimmed by 7 bases and the J gene end by 8 bases; junction bases not matched to a gene: 10. Per germline, CDR1 ENHRY and CDR2 SYGVKD. CDR3 residues: CAITPSTSGIDEQFF. CDR3 DNA sequence: TGTGCCATCACGCCCTCGACTAGCGGGATAGATGAGCAGTTCTTC.

The chain joins TRBV6-1 to TRBJ1-5, with a weak D call TRBD1 (6 bases). The CDR3 loop spans 16 amino acids. Germline V gene data show CDR1 as MNHNS and CDR2 as SASEGT. The V and J ends lost 7 bases and 3 bases respectively, with 19 bases between them. CDR3 DNA sequence: TGTGCCAGCACCCCCATGCTGACAGGAATCAATCAGCCCCAGCATTTT. Translated, it gives CASTPMLTGINQPQHF.

The table lists this clonotype with a few counts. The chain employs TRBV7-9 and TRBJ1-2; no definite D call. There are 14 residues in the CDR3. V was clipped by 1 base and J by 8 bases, with 14 bases between them. Germline V gene sequence: CDR1 SEHNR, CDR2 FQNEAQ (reference sequence). The CDR3 DNA sequence: TGTGCCAGCAGCTTAGGCATGGGCCACCGCGGCTACACCTTC. Translated: CASSLGMGHRGYTF.

The V call is TRBV20-1, the J call TRBJ2-7; D may correspond to TRBD1 or TRBD2 (5 bases each). Germline values: CDR1 DFQATT, CDR2 SNEGSKA (reference sequence). Trimming took off 3 bases at V and 7 bases at J, with 16 bases between the two ends. This CDR3 has 13 residues. This chain's CDR3 is CSASPGAFGEQYF. The CDR3 DNA follows: TGCAGTGCTAGTCCCGGGGCGTTCGGGGAGCAGTACTTC.

This clonotype was observed many times. The genes are TRBV10-3 and TRBJ1-2; TRBD1 matches at 10 bases. The germline V gene has CDR1 ENHRY and CDR2 SYGVKD. This CDR3 has 15 amino acids. With V trimmed by 3 bases and J by 2 bases, 3 bases remained unmatched. The CDR3 protein is CAISDGTGDNYGYTF. The CDR3, as DNA: TGTGCCATCAGTGACGGGACAGGGGACAACTATGGCTACACCTTC.